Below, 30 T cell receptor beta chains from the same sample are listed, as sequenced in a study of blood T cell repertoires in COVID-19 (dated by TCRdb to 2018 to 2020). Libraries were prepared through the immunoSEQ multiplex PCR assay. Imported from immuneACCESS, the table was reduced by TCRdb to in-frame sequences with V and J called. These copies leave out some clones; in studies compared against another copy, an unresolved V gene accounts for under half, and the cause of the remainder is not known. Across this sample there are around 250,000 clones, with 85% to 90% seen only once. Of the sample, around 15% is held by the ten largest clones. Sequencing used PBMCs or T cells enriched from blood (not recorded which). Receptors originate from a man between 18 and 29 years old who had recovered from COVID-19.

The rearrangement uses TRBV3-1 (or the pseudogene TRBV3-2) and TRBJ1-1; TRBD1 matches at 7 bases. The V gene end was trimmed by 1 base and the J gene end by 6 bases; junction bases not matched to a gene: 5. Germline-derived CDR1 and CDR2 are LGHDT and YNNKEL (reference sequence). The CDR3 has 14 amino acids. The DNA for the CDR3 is TGTGCCAGCAGCCAAGGAGTGGGGACAGCTGAAGCTTTCTTT. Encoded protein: CASSQGVGTAEAFF.

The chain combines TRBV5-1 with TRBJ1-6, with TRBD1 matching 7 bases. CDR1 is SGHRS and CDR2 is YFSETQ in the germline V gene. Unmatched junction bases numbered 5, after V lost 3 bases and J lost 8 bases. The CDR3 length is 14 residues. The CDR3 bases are TGCGCCAGCAGCTCCCGACAGGGAGATTCACCCCTCCACTTT. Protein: CASSSRQGDSPLHF.

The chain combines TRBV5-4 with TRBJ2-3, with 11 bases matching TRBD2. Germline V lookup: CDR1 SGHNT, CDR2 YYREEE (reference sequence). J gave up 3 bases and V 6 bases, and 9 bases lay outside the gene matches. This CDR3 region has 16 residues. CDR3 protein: CASKPASGGSTDTQYF. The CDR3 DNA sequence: TGTGCCAGCAAACCCGCTAGCGGGGGGTCAACAGATACGCAGTATTTT.

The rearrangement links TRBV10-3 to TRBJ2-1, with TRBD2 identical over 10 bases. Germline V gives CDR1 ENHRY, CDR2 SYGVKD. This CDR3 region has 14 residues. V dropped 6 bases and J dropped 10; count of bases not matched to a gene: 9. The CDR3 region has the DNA TGTGCCATCAGCACGGGACTAGCGTTCGTCGAGCAGTTCTTC. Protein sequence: CAISTGLAFVEQFF.

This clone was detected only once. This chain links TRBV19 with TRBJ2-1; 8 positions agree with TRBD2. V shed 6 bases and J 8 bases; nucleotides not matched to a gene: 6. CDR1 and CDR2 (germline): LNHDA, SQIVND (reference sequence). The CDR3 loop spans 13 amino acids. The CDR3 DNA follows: TGTGCCAGTAGCCGGAGCGGGAGACATGAGCAGTTCTTC. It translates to CASSRSGRHEQFF.

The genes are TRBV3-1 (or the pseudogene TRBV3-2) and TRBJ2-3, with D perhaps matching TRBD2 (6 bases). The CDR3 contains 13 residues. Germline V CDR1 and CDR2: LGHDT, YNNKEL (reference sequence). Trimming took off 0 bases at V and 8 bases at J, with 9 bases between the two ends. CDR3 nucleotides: TGTGCCAGCAGCCAAGATTACGGGGGTACGCAGTATTTT. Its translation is CASSQDYGGTQYF.

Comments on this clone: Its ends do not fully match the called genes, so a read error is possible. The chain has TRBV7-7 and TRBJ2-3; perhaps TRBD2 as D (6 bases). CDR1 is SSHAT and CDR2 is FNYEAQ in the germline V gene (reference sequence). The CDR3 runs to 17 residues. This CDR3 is CASSLSPKAGSTRTQYF. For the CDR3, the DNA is TGTGCTAGCAGCTTATCCCCCAAGGCGGGGTCAACCCGGACGCAGTATTTT.

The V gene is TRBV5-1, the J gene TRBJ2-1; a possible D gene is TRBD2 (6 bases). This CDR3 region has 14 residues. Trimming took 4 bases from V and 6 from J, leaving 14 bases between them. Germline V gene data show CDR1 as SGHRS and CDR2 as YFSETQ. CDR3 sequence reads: CASSRRVGGNEQFF. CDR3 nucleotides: TGCGCCAGCAGCAGACGGGTCGGGGGCAATGAGCAGTTCTTC.

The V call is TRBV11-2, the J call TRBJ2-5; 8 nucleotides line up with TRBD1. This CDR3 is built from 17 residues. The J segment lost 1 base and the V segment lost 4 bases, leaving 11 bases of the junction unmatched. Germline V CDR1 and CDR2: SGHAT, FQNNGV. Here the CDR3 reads CASSWGSGGILQETQYF. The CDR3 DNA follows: TGTGCCAGCAGCTGGGGGTCAGGGGGCATCCTCCAAGAGACCCAGTACTTC.

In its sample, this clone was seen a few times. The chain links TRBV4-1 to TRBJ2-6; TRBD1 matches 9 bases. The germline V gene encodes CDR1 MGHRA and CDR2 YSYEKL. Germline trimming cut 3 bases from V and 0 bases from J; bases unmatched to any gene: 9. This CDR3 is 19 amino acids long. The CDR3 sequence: CASSQRGPGQGSGANVLTF. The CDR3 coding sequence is TGCGCCAGCAGCCAGAGGGGTCCGGGACAGGGCTCTGGGGCCAACGTCCTGACTTTC.

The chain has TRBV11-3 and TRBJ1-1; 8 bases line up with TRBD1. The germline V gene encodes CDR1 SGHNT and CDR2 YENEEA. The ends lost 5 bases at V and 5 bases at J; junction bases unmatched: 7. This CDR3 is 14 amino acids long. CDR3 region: CASSNNQGATEAFF. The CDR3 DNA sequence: TGTGCCAGCAGCAATAACCAGGGGGCAACTGAAGCTTTCTTT.

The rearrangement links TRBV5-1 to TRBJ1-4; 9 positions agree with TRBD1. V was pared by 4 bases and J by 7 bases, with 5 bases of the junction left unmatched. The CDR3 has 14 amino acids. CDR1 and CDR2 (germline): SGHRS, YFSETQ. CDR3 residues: CASSTGTGPEKLFF. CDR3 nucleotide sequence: TGCGCCAGCAGCACCGGGACAGGGCCTGAAAAACTGTTTTTT.

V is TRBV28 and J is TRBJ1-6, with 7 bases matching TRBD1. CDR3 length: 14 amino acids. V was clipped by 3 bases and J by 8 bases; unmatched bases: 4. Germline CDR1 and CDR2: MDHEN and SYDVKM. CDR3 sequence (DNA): TGTGCCAGCAGTTTTCGGGGACAGTATTCACCCCTCCACTTT. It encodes CASSFRGQYSPLHF. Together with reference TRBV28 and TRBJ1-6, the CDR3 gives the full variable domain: DVKVTQSSRYLVKRTGEKVFLECVQDMDHENMFWYRQDPGLGLRLIYFSYDVKMKEKGDIPEGYSVSREKKERFSLILESASTNQTSMYLCASSFRGQYSPLHFGNGTRLTVT.

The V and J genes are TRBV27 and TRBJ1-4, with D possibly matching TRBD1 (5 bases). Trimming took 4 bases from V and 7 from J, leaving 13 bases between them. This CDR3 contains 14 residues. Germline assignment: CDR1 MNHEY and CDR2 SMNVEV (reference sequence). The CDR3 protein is CASSSGMEGEKLFF. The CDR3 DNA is TGTGCCAGCAGTTCAGGGATGGAAGGTGAAAAACTGTTTTTT. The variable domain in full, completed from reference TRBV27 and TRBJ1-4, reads EAQVTQNPRYLITVTGKKLTVTCSQNMNHEYMSWYRQDPGLGLRQIYYSMNVEVTDKGDVPEGYKVSRKEKRNFPLILESPSPNQTSLYFCASSSGMEGEKLFFGSGTQLSVL.

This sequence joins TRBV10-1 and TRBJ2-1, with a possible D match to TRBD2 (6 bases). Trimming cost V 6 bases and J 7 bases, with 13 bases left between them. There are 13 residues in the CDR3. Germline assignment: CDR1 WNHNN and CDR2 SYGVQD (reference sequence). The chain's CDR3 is CASRSQGGNEQFF. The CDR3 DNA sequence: TGCGCCAGCAGAAGTCAGGGAGGTAATGAGCAGTTCTTC.

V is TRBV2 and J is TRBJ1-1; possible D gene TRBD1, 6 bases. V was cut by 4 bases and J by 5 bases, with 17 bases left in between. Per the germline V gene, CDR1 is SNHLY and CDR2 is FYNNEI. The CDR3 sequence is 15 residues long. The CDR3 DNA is TGTGCCAGCAGTGTGGGACATCCCGGGCAAACTGAAGCTTTCTTT. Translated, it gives CASSVGHPGQTEAFF.

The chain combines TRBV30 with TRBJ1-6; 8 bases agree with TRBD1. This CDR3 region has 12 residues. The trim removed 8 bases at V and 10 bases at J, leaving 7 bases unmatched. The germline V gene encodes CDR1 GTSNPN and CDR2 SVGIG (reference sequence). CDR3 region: CARQGMGSPLHF. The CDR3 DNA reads TGTGCCCGACAGGGGATGGGGTCACCCCTCCACTTT.

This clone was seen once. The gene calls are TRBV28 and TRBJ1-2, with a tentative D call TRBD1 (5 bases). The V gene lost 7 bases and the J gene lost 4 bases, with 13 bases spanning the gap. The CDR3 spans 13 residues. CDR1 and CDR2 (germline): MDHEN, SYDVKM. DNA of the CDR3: TGTGCCAGCACTGGGGGGACCGCCTATGGCTACACCTTC. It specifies CASTGGTAYGYTF.

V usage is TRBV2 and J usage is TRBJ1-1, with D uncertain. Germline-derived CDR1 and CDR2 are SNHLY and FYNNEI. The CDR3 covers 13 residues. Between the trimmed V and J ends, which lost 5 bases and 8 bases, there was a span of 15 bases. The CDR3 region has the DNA TGTGCCAGCAGTTTAGAGGGAGCTTTGGAAGCTTTCTTT. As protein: CASSLEGALEAFF. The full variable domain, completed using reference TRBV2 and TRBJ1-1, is EPEVTQTPSHQVTQMGQEVILRCVPISNHLYFYWYRQILGQKVEFLVSFYNNEISEKSEIFDDQFSVERPDGSNFTLKIRSTKLEDSAMYFCASSLEGALEAFFGQGTRLTVV.

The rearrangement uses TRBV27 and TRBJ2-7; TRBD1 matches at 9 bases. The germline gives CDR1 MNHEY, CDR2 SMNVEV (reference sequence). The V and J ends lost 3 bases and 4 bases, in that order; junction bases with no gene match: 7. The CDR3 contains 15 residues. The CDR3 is CASSFLDRGGYEQYF. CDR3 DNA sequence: TGTGCCAGCAGTTTCCTGGACAGGGGAGGGTACGAGCAGTACTTC.

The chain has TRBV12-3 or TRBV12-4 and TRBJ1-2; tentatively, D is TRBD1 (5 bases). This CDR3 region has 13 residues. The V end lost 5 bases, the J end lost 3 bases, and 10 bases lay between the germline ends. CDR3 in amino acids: CASSATDYYGYTF. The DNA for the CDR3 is TGTGCCAGCAGTGCGACAGACTACTATGGCTACACCTTC.

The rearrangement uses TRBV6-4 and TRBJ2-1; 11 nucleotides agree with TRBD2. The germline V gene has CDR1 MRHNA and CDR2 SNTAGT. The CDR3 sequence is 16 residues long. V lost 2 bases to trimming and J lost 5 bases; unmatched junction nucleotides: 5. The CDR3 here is CASSDLGTSGNNEQFF. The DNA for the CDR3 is TGTGCCAGCAGTGACCTCGGGACTAGCGGAAACAATGAGCAGTTCTTC.

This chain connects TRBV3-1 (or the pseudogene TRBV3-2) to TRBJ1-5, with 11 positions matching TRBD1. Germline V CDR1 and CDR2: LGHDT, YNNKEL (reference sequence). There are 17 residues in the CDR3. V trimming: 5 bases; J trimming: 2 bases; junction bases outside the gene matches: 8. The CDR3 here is CASSSGTGGPGNQPQHF. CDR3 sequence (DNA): TGTGCCAGCAGCTCCGGGACAGGGGGTCCCGGCAATCAGCCCCAGCATTTT.

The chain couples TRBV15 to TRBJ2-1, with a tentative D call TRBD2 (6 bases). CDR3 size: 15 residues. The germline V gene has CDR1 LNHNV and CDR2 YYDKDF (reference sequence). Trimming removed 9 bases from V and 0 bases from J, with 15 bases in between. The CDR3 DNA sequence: TGTGCCACAGGACGGGACTTTAGCTCCTACAATGAGCAGTTCTTC. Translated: CATGRDFSSYNEQFF. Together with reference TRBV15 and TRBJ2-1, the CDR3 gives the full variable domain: DAMVIQNPRYQVTQFGKPVTLSCSQTLNHNVMYWYQQKSSQAPKLLFHYYDKDFNNEADTPDNFQSRRPNTSFCFLDIRSPGLGDTAMYLCATGRDFSSYNEQFFGPGTRLTVL.

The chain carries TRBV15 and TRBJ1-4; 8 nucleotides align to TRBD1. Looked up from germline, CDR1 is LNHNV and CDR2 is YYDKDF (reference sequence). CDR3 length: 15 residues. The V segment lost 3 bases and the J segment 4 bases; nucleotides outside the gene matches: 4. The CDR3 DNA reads TGTGCCACCAGCAGGAGGACAGGGAATAATGAAAAACTGTTTTTT. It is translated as CATSRRTGNNEKLFF.

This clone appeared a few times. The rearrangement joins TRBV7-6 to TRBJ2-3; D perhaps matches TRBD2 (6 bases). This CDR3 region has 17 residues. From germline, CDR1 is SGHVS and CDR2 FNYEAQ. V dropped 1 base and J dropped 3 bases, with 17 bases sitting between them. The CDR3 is CASSLVPGGPLTDTQYF. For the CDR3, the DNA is TGTGCCAGCAGCTTAGTTCCCGGAGGGCCTTTAACAGATACGCAGTATTTT.

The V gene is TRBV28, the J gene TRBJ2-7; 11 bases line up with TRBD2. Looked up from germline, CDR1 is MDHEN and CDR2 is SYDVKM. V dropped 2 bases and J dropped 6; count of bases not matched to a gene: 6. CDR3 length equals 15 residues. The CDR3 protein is CASSLSDSGRVEQYF. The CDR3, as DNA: TGTGCCAGCAGTTTAAGTGATAGCGGGAGGGTCGAGCAGTACTTC.

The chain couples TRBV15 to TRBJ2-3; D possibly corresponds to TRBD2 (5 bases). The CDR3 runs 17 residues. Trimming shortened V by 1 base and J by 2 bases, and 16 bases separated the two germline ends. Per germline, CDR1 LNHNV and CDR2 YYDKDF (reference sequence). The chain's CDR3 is CATSRVRLSKPTDTQYF. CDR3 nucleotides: TGTGCCACCAGCAGAGTTCGACTATCCAAACCCACAGATACGCAGTATTTT.

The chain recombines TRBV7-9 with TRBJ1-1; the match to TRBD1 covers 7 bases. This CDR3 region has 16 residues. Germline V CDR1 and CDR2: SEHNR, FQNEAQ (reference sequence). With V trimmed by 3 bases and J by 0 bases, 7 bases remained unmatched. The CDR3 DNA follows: TGTGCCAGCAGCTTCAAGACAGGGAGCTTGAACACTGAAGCTTTCTTT. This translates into CASSFKTGSLNTEAFF.

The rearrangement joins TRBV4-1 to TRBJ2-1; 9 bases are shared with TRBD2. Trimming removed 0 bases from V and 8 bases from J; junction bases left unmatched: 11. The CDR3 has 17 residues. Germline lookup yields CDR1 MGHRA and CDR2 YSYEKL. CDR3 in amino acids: CASSQDGARGGADEQFF. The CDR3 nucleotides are TGCGCCAGCAGCCAAGATGGGGCTCGCGGGGGGGCGGATGAGCAGTTCTTC.